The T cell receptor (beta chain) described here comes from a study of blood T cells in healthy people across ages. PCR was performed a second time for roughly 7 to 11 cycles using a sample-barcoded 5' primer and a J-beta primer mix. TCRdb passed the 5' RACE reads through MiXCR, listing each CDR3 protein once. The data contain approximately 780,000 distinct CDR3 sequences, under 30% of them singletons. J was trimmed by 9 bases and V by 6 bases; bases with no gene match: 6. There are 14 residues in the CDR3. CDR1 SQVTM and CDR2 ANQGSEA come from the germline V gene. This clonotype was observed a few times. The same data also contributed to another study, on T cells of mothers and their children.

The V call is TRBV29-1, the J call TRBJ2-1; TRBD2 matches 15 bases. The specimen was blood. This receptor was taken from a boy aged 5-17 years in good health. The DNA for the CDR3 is TGCAGCGTGCTGGGACTAGCGGGGGGTATTGAGCAGTTCTTC. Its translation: CSVLGLAGGIEQFF.